These T cell receptor beta chains were read from a single sample in a study of blood T cell repertoires in COVID-19. The data were produced by immunoSEQ multiplex PCR, yet TCRdb's version contains in-frame clones alone and is incomplete. This table holds some 120,000 clones, around four fifths found once. The sample taken for sequencing was peripheral blood. Every receptor here comes from a young man with acute or convalescent COVID-19. CDR3s leave out the opening cysteine and the closing phenylalanine or tryptophan.

CDR3	J	V
ASSLGQGGEQY	TRBJ2-7	TRBV7-3
ASSLGWLRQGANTDTQY	TRBJ2-3	TRBV7-8
AWSSGTGNTIY	TRBJ1-3	TRBV30
ASSSLGGGNTGELF	TRBJ2-2	TRBV7-8
ASGLAGAPGETQY	TRBJ2-5	TRBV12-5
ASLPGFRSGANVLT	TRBJ2-6	TRBV19
ASQGTGGWGTEAF	TRBJ1-1	TRBV3-1/TRBV3-2
ASSQWGTSGTDTQY	TRBJ2-3	TRBV14
ASRPTSGRARNTGELF	TRBJ2-2	TRBV11-2
ASSPGLAGETQY	TRBJ2-5	TRBV6-5
ASGGRGNSPLH	TRBJ1-6	TRBV6-5
ASSQGGGNYGYT	TRBJ1-2	TRBV4-1
ASSLSRYKNTGELF	TRBJ2-2	TRBV7-9
ASSWTGGRRNIEQYGYT	TRBJ1-2	TRBV7-9
ASSVGPANYGYT	TRBJ1-2	TRBV9
ASSQAHLAGSSYNEQF	TRBJ2-1	TRBV4-2
ASSMGTLSYEQY	TRBJ2-7	TRBV19
ASSETGGGYGYT	TRBJ1-2	TRBV5-1
ASSQDAASFNEQF	TRBJ2-1	TRBV4-1
ASSPSGTGDSSYGYT	TRBJ1-2	TRBV4-3
ASSYPREEAF	TRBJ1-1	TRBV6-6
ASSLSRALHSYNSPLH	TRBJ1-6	TRBV7-9
ASSVDWTSTYNEQF	TRBJ2-1	TRBV9
AWSGGQGRGEQY	TRBJ2-7	TRBV30
ASSLEPGLNQPQH	TRBJ1-5	TRBV5-4
ASSLSGAGGYT	TRBJ1-2	TRBV18
ATSDPGQGQETQY	TRBJ2-5	TRBV24-1